This TCR beta chain was documented in a study of response to subunit inactivated influenza vaccine. Per germline, CDR1 SQVTM and CDR2 ANQGSEA. The CDR3 length is 12 residues. V shed 6 bases and J shed 7 bases, with 12 bases lying between them. TCRdb ran MiXCR on the RT-PCR reads and lists one entry per CDR3 protein. The profile shows about 540,000 distinct CDR3 sequences, under 30% of them singletons. This clonotype was counted a few times. These data also featured in a second study, about T cells expressing NK-cell markers. From that second work: A 5'RACE template switching approach incorporating UMIs was used to make TCR beta cDNA. In several experiments, an anti-gamma-delta TCR antibody restricted sorting to alpha-beta TCR T cells.

This specimen consisted of CD4+ T cells sorted from PBMCs, obtained 11 to 12 days after vaccination. The receptor's source is a man aged 50 or older who received an inactivated influenza vaccine. The chain uses TRBV29-1 and TRBJ1-4, with unresolved D. CDR3 DNA sequence: TGCAGCGTCCCAGGTCTGGGTGAAAAACTGTTTTTT. This codes for CSVPGLGEKLFF.